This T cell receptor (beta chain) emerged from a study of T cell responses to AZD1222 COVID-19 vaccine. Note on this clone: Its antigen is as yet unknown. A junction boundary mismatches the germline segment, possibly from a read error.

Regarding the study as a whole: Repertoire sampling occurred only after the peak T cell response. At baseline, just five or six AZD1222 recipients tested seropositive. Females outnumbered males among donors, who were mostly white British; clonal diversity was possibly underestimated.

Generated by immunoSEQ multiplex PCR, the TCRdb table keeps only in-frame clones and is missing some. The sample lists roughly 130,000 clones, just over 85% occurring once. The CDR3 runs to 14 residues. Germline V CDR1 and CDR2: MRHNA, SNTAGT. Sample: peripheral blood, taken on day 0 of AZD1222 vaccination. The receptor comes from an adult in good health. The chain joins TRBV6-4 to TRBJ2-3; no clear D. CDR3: CASYNEPSRDTQYF. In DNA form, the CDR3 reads TGTGCCAGCTATAACGAGCCCAGCAGAGATACGCAGTATTTT.